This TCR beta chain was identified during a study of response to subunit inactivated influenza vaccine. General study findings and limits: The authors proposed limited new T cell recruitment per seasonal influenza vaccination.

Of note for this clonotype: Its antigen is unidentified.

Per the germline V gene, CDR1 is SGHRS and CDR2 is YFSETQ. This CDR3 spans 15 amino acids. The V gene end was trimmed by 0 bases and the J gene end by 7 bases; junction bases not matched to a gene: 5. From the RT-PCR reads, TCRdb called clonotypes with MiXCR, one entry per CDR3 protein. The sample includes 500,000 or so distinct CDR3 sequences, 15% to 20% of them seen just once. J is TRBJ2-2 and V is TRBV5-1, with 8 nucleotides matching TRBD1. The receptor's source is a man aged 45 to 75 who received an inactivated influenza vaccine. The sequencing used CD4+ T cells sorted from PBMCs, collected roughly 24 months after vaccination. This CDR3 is CASSLGQGTDGELFF. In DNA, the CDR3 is TGCGCCAGCAGCTTGGGACAGGGGACGGACGGGGAGCTGTTTTTT.